A selection of T cell receptor beta chains follows, all from one sample in a study of blood T cell repertoires in COVID-19. Data came from immunoSEQ multiplex PCR; TCRdb stores just in-frame clones and leaves some out. The sample lists about 59,000 clones; over 70% were seen once. The sample was peripheral blood. These receptors all come from a woman in her 70s with acute or convalescent COVID-19. Each CDR3 is given with its conserved first and last residue. D genes are given only for firm matches. A row's size may be missing; if present it is once, few, many or a size class.

>NA|TRBD1|TRBJ1-1|TRBV5-1
TGCGCCAGCAGCTGGGTGCACTCCGACAGGGGGAACACTGAAGCTTTCTTT
CASSWVHSDRGNTEAFF
>few|TRBD1|TRBJ2-3|TRBV9
TGTGCCAGCCAAGGGGGCGGCACAGATACGCAGTATTTT
CASQGGGTDTQYF
>NA|TRBD1|TRBJ1-2|TRBV24-1
TGTGCCACCAGTGAGAGGGGACAGGGCATGGACTATGGCTACACCTTC
CATSERGQGMDYGYTF
>NA|TRBD1|TRBJ2-4|TRBV25-1
TGTGCCAGCACCCAGACAGGGGGAAACATTCAGTACTTC
CASTQTGGNIQYF
>NA|NA|TRBJ1-6|TRBV5-1
TGCGCCAGCAGCTGGGGGGACCAAATCTCCTATAATTCACCCCTCCACTTT
CASSWGDQISYNSPLHF
>once|TRBD1|TRBJ1-1|TRBV10-2
TGCGCCAGCAGTGAGTTCCAGGGGGAGGACACTGAAGCTTTCTTT
CASSEFQGEDTEAFF
>NA|NA|TRBJ2-7|TRBV18
TGTGCCAGCTCACTCAGGGAGGCCTACGAGCAGTACTTC
CASSLREAYEQYF
>NA|NA|TRBJ1-1|TRBV3-1/TRBV3-2
TGTGTCAGCAGCCCCATGGGCAGTTTTGAAGCTTTCTTT
CVSSPMGSFEAFF
>NA|NA|TRBJ2-7|TRBV21-1
TGTGCCAGCACCTCTCCACGACTAGGGACGGACGAGCAGTACTTC
CASTSPRLGTDEQYF
>NA|NA|TRBJ1-1|TRBV4-2
TGTGCCAGCAGCCAAACGGGGGGGTATGGAGTGATGAACACTGAAGCTTTCTTT
CASSQTGGYGVMNTEAFF
>NA|TRBD2|TRBJ2-1|TRBV2
TGTGCCAGCAGATTACGAGCGGGGGGGCCGAGTGAGCAGTTCTTC
CASRLRAGGPSEQFF
>NA|NA|TRBJ1-6|TRBV6-5
TGTGCCAGCAGTTACTCAGGCCATTTGGGCAGTTCACCCCTCCACTTT
CASSYSGHLGSSPLHF
>NA|TRBD1|TRBJ1-2|TRBV30
TGTGCCTGGAGACAGGGGCCCGGACGGTATGGCTACACCTTC
CAWRQGPGRYGYTF
>NA|TRBD2|TRBJ2-1|TRBV7-2
TGTGCCAGCAGCTCAGTAGCGGGGGGCCCCCCGAGTGAGCAGTTCTTC
CASSSVAGGPPSEQFF
>few|NA|TRBJ2-2|TRBV29-1
TGCAGCGTTTCAGGGTTCCTTCTATCGAACACCGGGGAGCTGTTTTTT
CSVSGFLLSNTGELFF